This T cell receptor beta chain emerged from a study of T cells in Graves' hyperthyroidism and ophthalmopathy. What was amplified from RNA transcripts were TCR beta CDR3 regions. A set of HTBI primers served as the primers for a first-round RT-PCR of the TCR CDR3. TCRdb passed the multiplex PCR reads through MiXCR, listing each CDR3 protein once. The data hold roughly 740,000 distinct CDR3 sequences, with over 15% observed a single time. This clonotype was counted at least ten times. V dropped 4 bases and J dropped 1; count of bases not matched to a gene: 5. CDR1 and CDR2 (germline): SGHTA, FQGNSA. This CDR3 has 15 amino acids. The diagnostic basis comprised clinical symptoms, serum thyroxine and TRAb, thyroid ultrasound and orbital computed tomography.

The sample taken for sequencing was blood. The source is a man aged 18 to 30 with Graves' hyperthyroidism. V and J are TRBV7-2 and TRBJ2-5; 8 bases fit TRBD2. The CDR3 coding sequence is TGTGCCAGCAGCTCTCTAGCGGGTCCCCAAGAGACCCAGTACTTC. This gives the protein CASSSLAGPQETQYF.